The 21 T cell receptor beta chains reported below all come from one sample, sequenced in a study of blood T cell repertoires in COVID-19 (TCRdb year 2020). Library prep was done by the immunoSEQ multiplex PCR assay. TCRdb mirrors the immuneACCESS table, restricted to in-frame sequences. Some clones are absent from its copies; in checked studies, under half trace to an unresolved V gene, and the reason for the others is unknown. This sample lists roughly 200,000 clones; just over 85% were detected once. The top ten clonotypes cover about 4% of the sample. Specimen: PBMCs or T cells enriched from blood (not recorded which). These receptors all come from a woman aged 40 to 50 with acute COVID-19.

The V call is TRBV4-1, the J call TRBJ1-1, with TRBD1 matching over 8 bases. V was clipped by 4 bases and J by 1 base; unmatched bases: 8. The CDR3 runs to 16 residues. CDR1 and CDR2 from the germline V gene are MGHRA and YSYEKL. The CDR3 protein is CASSLAAGTGNTEAFF. Here the CDR3 DNA reads TGCGCCAGCAGCCTAGCCGCCGGGACAGGGAACACTGAAGCTTTCTTT.

Written as DNA, the CDR3 is TGTGCCAGCAGCTTAAGGCCTTGGGGGGAGAGGACTGAAGCTTTCTTT. Translated: CASSLRPWGERTEAFF. The chain has TRBV7-3 and TRBJ1-1; the D gene is possibly TRBD1 (5 bases). V shed 1 base and J shed 5 bases, with 17 bases lying between them. The V gene's germline CDR1 is SGHTA and CDR2 FQGTGA. CDR3 length: 16 residues.

V gene TRBV3-1 (or the pseudogene TRBV3-2) combines with J gene TRBJ1-2; a possible D gene is TRBD1 (5 bases). This CDR3 region has 16 residues. The germline V gene encodes CDR1 LGHDT and CDR2 YNNKEL (reference sequence). V was trimmed by 3 bases and J by 3 bases, leaving 17 bases between them. CDR3 sequence: CASSQGDSSPDYGYTF. In DNA, the CDR3 is TGTGCCAGCAGCCAGGGTGACAGTTCACCGGACTATGGCTACACCTTC.

The sample holds one count of this clone. The chain employs TRBV12-5 and TRBJ2-7, with 9 nucleotides matching TRBD1. The germline CDR1 and CDR2 sequences are LGHNT and FRNRAP. V lost 6 bases, J lost 2 bases, and 5 bases stayed unmatched. The CDR3 loop spans 14 amino acids. CDR3 nucleotides: TGTGCTAGTGGGCCGACAGGGGGTCCCTACGAGCAGTACTTC. It codes for CASGPTGGPYEQYF.

The chain uses TRBV7-2 and TRBJ2-7; 8 bases match TRBD1. Germline V lookup: CDR1 SGHTA, CDR2 FQGNSA. With 3 bases clipped from V and 3 bases from J, the junction kept 1 base outside the gene matches. The CDR3 loop spans 13 amino acids. The CDR3 sequence: CASSFGQGYEQYV. The CDR3 DNA is TGTGCCAGCAGCTTTGGACAGGGCTACGAGCAGTACGTC.

V gene TRBV27 combines with J gene TRBJ1-1, with TRBD1 as a possible D gene (6 bases). The CDR3 extends over 14 amino acids. V dropped 5 bases and J dropped 0 bases, with 10 bases sitting between them. Per germline, CDR1 MNHEY and CDR2 SMNVEV (reference sequence). Here the CDR3 reads CASSLRQVNTEAFF. As DNA, the CDR3 is TGTGCCAGCAGTCTCAGACAGGTGAACACTGAAGCTTTCTTT.

The chain is built from TRBV6-5 and TRBJ1-1, with a tentative D call TRBD1 (5 bases). The V and J ends lost 5 bases and 4 bases respectively, with 11 bases between them. The CDR3 loop spans 13 amino acids. Per germline, CDR1 MNHEY and CDR2 SVGAGI. The CDR3 region has the DNA TGTGCCAGCAGTACCACGCAGGGCACTGAAGCTTTCTTT. Its protein is CASSTTQGTEAFF.

The V and J genes are TRBV4-1 and TRBJ1-4, with D possibly being TRBD1 (5 bases). Trimming stripped 0 bases from V and 8 bases from J, with 7 bases between. CDR1 MGHRA and CDR2 YSYEKL come from the germline V gene. The CDR3 is 13 residues long. DNA for the CDR3: TGCGCCAGCAGCCAAGATAAGGGGGAAAAACTGTTTTTT. Encoded protein: CASSQDKGEKLFF.

V and J are TRBV11-2 and TRBJ2-2, with 8 bases lining up with TRBD1. V was clipped by 7 bases and J by 6 bases; unmatched bases: 22. This CDR3 has 19 residues. Germline V gene lookup returns CDR1 SGHAT and CDR2 FQNNGV. The DNA of the CDR3 is TGTGCCAGCATTCGGCTGGGACAGGAAAGAGGAGGTGTCGCCGGGGAGCTGTTTTTT. Amino acid sequence: CASIRLGQERGGVAGELFF.

This rearrangement joins TRBV6-2 or TRBV6-3 to TRBJ1-6, with a tentative D call TRBD1 (5 bases). V lost 4 bases, J lost 5 bases, and 15 bases lay in between. The CDR3 has 16 amino acids. CDR1 and CDR2 from the germline V gene are MNHEY and SVGEGT. The CDR3 sequence: CASSSLGRQNNSPLHF. CDR3 coding DNA: TGTGCCAGCAGTTCGCTCGGTAGACAGAATAATTCACCCCTCCACTTT.

The rearrangement joins TRBV7-9 to TRBJ1-2; weak D call: TRBD1 (6 bases). Trimming removed 1 base at V and 4 bases at J, with 10 bases between. The CDR3 length is 14 residues. Germline-derived CDR1 and CDR2 are SEHNR and FQNEAQ (reference sequence). CDR3 nucleotides: TGTGCCAGCAGCTTAGATGGACAGTCCTATGGCTACACCTTC. Translated, it gives CASSLDGQSYGYTF.

This chain connects TRBV6-4 to TRBJ2-1; 7 nucleotides align to TRBD1. Trimming cost V 6 bases and J 1 base; bases outside gene matches: 9. This CDR3 has 16 residues. Germline-derived CDR1 and CDR2 are MRHNA and SNTAGT. CDR3 bases: TGTGCCAGCAGCCCGACGGGACAGCCATCCTACAATGAGCAGTTCTTC. Translating it yields CASSPTGQPSYNEQFF.

The chain links TRBV2 to TRBJ1-2; 7 positions match TRBD1. The germline V gene has CDR1 SNHLY and CDR2 FYNNEI. This CDR3 spans 15 amino acids. Losses at the gene ends were 3 bases for V and 6 bases for J; bases not matched to a gene: 10. CDR3 nucleotide sequence: TGTGCCAGCAGTGACAACAGGGGTTCGGTCGATGGCTACACCTTC. Residues: CASSDNRGSVDGYTF.

V gene TRBV2 combines with J gene TRBJ1-1; D remains unclear. The CDR3 sequence is 13 residues long. Germline V gene lookup returns CDR1 SNHLY and CDR2 FYNNEI. Trimming shortened V by 9 bases and J by 1 base, and 12 bases separated the two germline ends. The CDR3 spells CARNPGENTEAFF. CDR3 sequence (DNA): TGTGCCAGAAACCCGGGAGAGAACACTGAAGCTTTCTTT. The entire variable domain, with the rest obtained from reference TRBV2 and TRBJ1-1, is as follows: EPEVTQTPSHQVTQMGQEVILRCVPISNHLYFYWYRQILGQKVEFLVSFYNNEISEKSEIFDDQFSVERPDGSNFTLKIRSTKLEDSAMYFCARNPGENTEAFFGQGTRLTVV.

The chain has TRBV5-1 and TRBJ1-1; D may be TRBD1 (6 bases). The CDR3 length is 15 residues. The V gene lost 4 bases and the J gene lost 2 bases, with 15 bases spanning the gap. Germline V gene sequence: CDR1 SGHRS, CDR2 YFSETQ. CDR3 DNA: TGCGCCAGCAGCCCATTTGGACAGTCAAACACTGAAGCTTTCTTT. This gives the protein CASSPFGQSNTEAFF.

This chain uses TRBV19 with TRBJ1-2; 11 bases are shared with TRBD1. The CDR3 consists of 15 residues. V lost 5 bases to trimming and J lost 2 bases; unmatched junction nucleotides: 4. CDR1 is LNHDA and CDR2 is SQIVND in the germline V gene (reference sequence). CDR3 DNA: TGTGCCAGTAGTCCCCGGGACAGGGGGAACTATGGCTACACCTTC. This encodes CASSPRDRGNYGYTF.

The chain couples TRBV19 to TRBJ2-3; possibly TRBD1 for D (5 bases). Trimming shortened V by 6 bases and J by 2 bases, and 18 bases separated the two germline ends. There are 16 residues in the CDR3. Germline CDR1 reads LNHDA; CDR2 reads SQIVND (reference sequence). CDR3 nucleotide sequence: TGTGCCAGTAGCACGCGACAGAGCCTTACCACAGATACGCAGTATTTT. Translating gives CASSTRQSLTTDTQYF.

The rearrangement uses TRBV6-5 and TRBJ1-2, with 10 bases that match TRBD1. Trimming at V came to 7 bases and at J to 7 bases, leaving 6 bases not matched to a gene. This CDR3 comprises 13 residues. The germline CDR1 and CDR2 sequences are MNHEY and SVGAGI. The CDR3 DNA is TGTGCCAGCACCCCAGACAGGGGGCTTGGCTACACCTTC. This encodes CASTPDRGLGYTF.

The gene calls are TRBV5-1 and TRBJ1-1; D not certain. Per germline, CDR1 SGHRS and CDR2 YFSETQ. The V end lost 0 bases, the J end lost 0 bases, and 9 bases lay between the germline ends. CDR3 length: 15 residues. This CDR3 reads CASSLDMTLNTEAFF. The CDR3 coding sequence is TGCGCCAGCAGCTTGGACATGACTTTGAACACTGAAGCTTTCTTT.

The V gene is TRBV5-4, the J gene TRBJ1-2; D unresolved. The CDR3 totals 17 residues. Trimming stripped 0 bases from V and 4 bases from J, with 19 bases between. Germline V gives CDR1 SGHNT, CDR2 YYREEE (reference sequence). The CDR3 sequence: CASSLDHAGGRSYGYTF. The CDR3 DNA sequence: TGTGCCAGCAGCTTGGACCACGCCGGAGGTCGGAGCTATGGCTACACCTTC.

V usage is TRBV7-9 and J usage is TRBJ1-2; D is perhaps TRBD1 (5 bases). CDR3 length equals 18 residues. Germline lookup yields CDR1 SEHNR and CDR2 FQNEAQ (reference sequence). Deletions cut 7 bases from V and 2 bases from J, with 26 bases between. CDR3 sequence: CASIRSLGGRDLNYGYTF. The CDR3 DNA reads TGTGCCAGCATCCGAAGCTTAGGAGGGAGGGACCTCAACTATGGCTACACCTTC.